A selection of T cell receptor beta chains follows, all from one sample in a study of immune characterization of retroperitoneal liposarcoma. Each CDR3 protein gets one entry after TCRdb re-called the PCR reads with MiXCR. The sample carries around 10,000 distinct CDR3 sequences, roughly 25% recorded once. Sequences were obtained from tumor tissue. The receptors shown here come from a male donor with retroperitoneal liposarcoma. Each CDR3 is given with its conserved first and last residue. A D gene is named only where the DNA matches it firmly. Clone size is given for some rows only: seen once, a few or many times, or a class if the clone is expanded.

>.|12|TRBJ2-1|TRBV7-6|.
TGTGCCAGCAGCACACCAGGGGATGAGCAGTTCTTC
CASSTPGDEQFF
>.|12|TRBJ2-2|TRBV6-1|many
TGTGCCAGCGGTAGGAGGACCGGGGAGCTGTTTTTT
CASGRRTGELFF
>TRBD1|13|TRBJ2-1|TRBV11-3|many
TGTGCCAGCAGCCAGGGACAGGGAGGCGAGCAGTTCTTC
CASSQGQGGEQFF
>.|13|TRBJ2-5|TRBV7-8|medium-sized
TGTGCCAGCAGCATGAGCGGGGACAATGAGCAGTACTTC
CASSMSGDNEQYF
>.|15|TRBJ2-7|TRBV4-1|few
TGCGCCAGCAGCCACTTTACCCTGAATCGGAACGAGCAGTACTTC
CASSHFTLNRNEQYF
>.|13|TRBJ2-1|TRBV6-2/TRBV6-3|.
TGTGCCAGCAGGATGGGAGCCAAAAACATTCAGTTCTTC
CASRMGAKNIQFF
>.|11|TRBJ1-5|TRBV6-1|many
TGTGCCAGCAGTTCGGGCCAGCCCCAGCATTTT
CASSSGQPQHF
>.|15|TRBJ1-6|TRBV12-3/TRBV12-4|medium-sized
TGTGCCAGCAGTTTAGCGCTCCAGGGGATCTCACCCCTCCACTTT
CASSLALQGISPLHF
>.|12|TRBJ2-3|TRBV6-1|few
TGTGCCAGCAGCCAACTAGATCAGACGCAGTATTTT
CASSQLDQTQYF
>.|15|TRBJ2-7|TRBV11-2|.
TGTGCCAGCAGCTCCGCGGGACAGTCGCGAAGCGAGCAGTACTTC
CASSSAGQSRSEQYF
>TRBD1|13|TRBJ2-1|TRBV12-3/TRBV12-4|.
TGTGCCAGCAGGATGGGACAGTACAATGAGCAGTTCTTC
CASRMGQYNEQFF
>TRBD2|15|TRBJ2-1|TRBV6-7|.
TGTGCCAGCAGCCGGGGACTAGCGGTCCAAGAGACCCAGTTCTTC
CASSRGLAVQETQFF
>.|16|TRBJ1-4|TRBV18|.
TGTGCCAGCTCGCGTATAGGACAACCAACTAATGAAAAACTGTTTTTT
CASSRIGQPTNEKLFF
>.|15|TRBJ2-1|TRBV27|few
TGTGCCAGCAGTTTATCCTTCCCGACGGTGGGGGAGCAGTTCTTC
CASSLSFPTVGEQFF
>.|12|TRBJ2-1|TRBV6-1|medium-sized
TGTGCCAGCAGCCTTACAGGGTACGAGCAGTTCTTC
CASSLTGYEQFF
>TRBD1|13|TRBJ2-5|TRBV10-1|.
TGCGCCAGCAGTGGGACAGGGAACAATGAGCAGTACTTC
CASSGTGNNEQYF
>TRBD1|13|TRBJ2-1|TRBV27|.
TGTGCCAGCCGGGACAGTCGTTACAATGAGCAGTTCTTC
CASRDSRYNEQFF
>.|13|TRBJ1-1|TRBV7-7|many
TGTGCCAGCAGCTTAGTTCGAGCAGGGCTAGCTTTCTTT
CASSLVRAGLAFF
>.|17|TRBJ2-2|TRBV5-4|few
TGTGCCAGCAGCCCGCCGGGACCTCCGGGCACCAGCGGGGAGCTGTTTTTT
CASSPPGPPGTSGELFF
>.|14|TRBJ1-1|TRBV6-1|.
TGTGCCAGCAGTGAAGACCCTGGCAGGGGTGAAGCTTTCTTT
CASSEDPGRGEAFF
>TRBD2|16|TRBJ2-3|TRBV6-1|medium-sized
TGTGCCAGCAGTGAATTTAGCGGGAGTGGGGATGATACGCAGTATTTT
CASSEFSGSGDDTQYF
>TRBD2|16|TRBJ2-7|TRBV6-1|large
TGTGCCAGCAGTTGGTCCAAGGGCGGGAGCGTCAGTGAGCAGTACTTC
CASSWSKGGSVSEQYF
>TRBD2|14|TRBJ2-7|TRBV7-2|large
TGTGCCAGCAGCTTAACTAGCGGGAGTGCCGAGCAGTACTTC
CASSLTSGSAEQYF
>.|15|TRBJ2-1|TRBV7-2|.
TGTGCCAGCAGCTCGGGGAGTAACTCCTATGGGACCCAGTTCTTC
CASSSGSNSYGTQFF
>TRBD2|15|TRBJ2-7|TRBV7-2|large
TGTGCCAGCAATCCGGGGGGGACCATAACCTACGAGCAGTACTTC
CASNPGGTITYEQYF
>.|14|TRBJ2-1|TRBV6-1|few
TGTGCCAGCAGTGGTCAGTATTTACAAGAGACCCAGTTCTTC
CASSGQYLQETQFF
>.|16|TRBJ1-6|TRBV7-9|many
TGTGCCAGCAGCTCTTGGACCCTACGGAGAAATTCACCCCTCCACTTT
CASSSWTLRRNSPLHF
>.|13|TRBJ1-1|TRBV27|many
TGTGCCAGCAGTTCATGGGTGAACACTGAAGCTTTCTTT
CASSSWVNTEAFF
>.|15|TRBJ2-1|TRBV6-1|.
TGTGCCAGCAGTGCCCTACAGGGTTTGAGAGAGACCCAGTTCTTC
CASSALQGLRETQFF
>.|14|TRBJ2-7|TRBV11-3|medium-sized
TGTGCCAGCAGTCCCCTCGGTGGTGGCTACGAGCAGTACTTC
CASSPLGGGYEQYF
>.|15|TRBJ1-6|TRBV7-6|medium-sized
TGTGCCAGCAGCTTATGGGATGGACCCAATTCACCCCTCCACTTT
CASSLWDGPNSPLHF
>.|15|TRBJ1-6|TRBV6-1|medium-sized
TGTGCCAGCAGTGACGGACCCCCACGGGATTCACCCCTCCACTTT
CASSDGPPRDSPLHF
>.|12|TRBJ2-7|TRBV12-3/TRBV12-4|.
TGTGCCAGCAGTTTACAGGGTTACGAGCAGTACTTC
CASSLQGYEQYF
>.|13|TRBJ2-1|TRBV6-8|.
TGTGCCAGCAGTTCTTCTAGGGGAAGTGAGCAGTTCTTC
CASSSSRGSEQFF
>.|11|TRBJ2-3|TRBV12-3/TRBV12-4|.
TGTGCCAGCAGTTTAAGCAGGACAGAGTTCTTC
CASSLSRTEFF
>.|15|TRBJ2-4|TRBV7-8|.
TGTGCCAGCAGCTTAGGAGGCCAGTTCAAAAACATTCAGTACTTC
CASSLGGQFKNIQYF
>TRBD1|16|TRBJ2-2|TRBV6-8|.
TGTGCCAGCAGATCCTCCGGGACAGGGCGTGGCGGGGAGCTGTTTTTT
CASRSSGTGRGGELFF
>.|14|TRBJ1-2|TRBV7-8|many
TGTGCCAGCAGCTTGGGGCCCCGGACGGGGGGCTACACCTTC
CASSLGPRTGGYTF
>.|16|TRBJ2-6|TRBV6-6|medium-sized
TGTGCCAGCAGTTACTCGACAGGCTCTGGGGCCAACGTCCTGACTTTC
CASSYSTGSGANVLTF
>.|23|TRBJ1-2|TRBV6-5|.
.
CASADTPYEQYFGPGGERAGYTF
>.|14|TRBJ2-3|TRBV25-1|few
TGTGCCAGCAGTGGCTACAGGGGCACAGATACGCAGTATTTT
CASSGYRGTDTQYF
>.|14|TRBJ1-5|TRBV6-1|.
TGTGCCAGCAGCCGGACACTCCGGGATCAGCCCCAGCATTTT
CASSRTLRDQPQHF
>TRBD1|14|TRBJ2-5|TRBV6-5|.
TGTGCCAGCAGTGACTGGAGACAGGGAGAGACCCAGTACTTC
CASSDWRQGETQYF
>.|16|TRBJ2-1|TRBV4-1|.
TGTGCCAGCAGCCAAGATTCCTCCGGGGCATCCTACGAGCAGTTCTTC
CASSQDSSGASYEQFF
>.|14|TRBJ1-1|TRBV10-1|few
TGCGCCAGCAGTGAGACCACAACAGGGACTGAAGCTTTCTTT
CASSETTTGTEAFF
>.|14|TRBJ2-7|TRBV7-2|few
TGTGCCAGCAGCTCCAGAACATTCGTCTACGAGCAGTACTTC
CASSSRTFVYEQYF
>TRBD2|14|TRBJ2-1|TRBV6-1|many
TGTGCCAGCAGTGAAGTGGGGGGGGTCTACGAGCAGTTCTTC
CASSEVGGVYEQFF
>.|12|TRBJ2-1|TRBV12-3/TRBV12-4|many
TGTGCCAGCAGTTTGTACTCCGGCAAGCAGTTCTTC
CASSLYSGKQFF
>.|15|TRBJ2-1|TRBV7-2|medium-sized
TGTGCCAGCAGCTTAGACGGGGGCCTGTACAATGAGCAGTTCTTC
CASSLDGGLYNEQFF
>.|12|TRBJ2-7|TRBV6-1|.
TGTGCCAGCAGTAGCGACAGCTACGAGCAGTACTTC
CASSSDSYEQYF
>TRBD1|16|TRBJ2-1|TRBV10-1|.
TGCGCCAGCAGTTCCCAGACAGGGGGCTCCTACAATGAGCAGTTCTTC
CASSSQTGGSYNEQFF